The 25 T cell receptor beta chains below were found in one sample sequenced in a study of T-cell reconstitution after alpha-beta-depleted transplantation in children. Library preparation (for TCRbeta) was performed with unique molecular identifiers. TCRdb independently ran MiXCR on the PCR reads; one entry per CDR3 protein. This table holds hundreds of thousands of distinct CDR3 sequences, roughly 15% found once. Material: PBMCs from the stem cell graft donor, obtained from the stem cell graft. These receptors all stem from a human donor who donated a stem cell graft to a child with acute myeloid leukemia.

There are many counts of this clonotype. The chain combines TRBV5-1 with TRBJ2-7, with a tentative D call TRBD1 (6 bases). The CDR3 is made up of 14 amino acids. V was pared by 4 bases and J by 2 bases, with 13 bases between. Germline V gene lookup returns CDR1 SGHRS and CDR2 YFSETQ. DNA for the CDR3: TGCGCCAGCAGCGTGGGACACTCAACCTACGAGCAGTACTTC. Its translation is CASSVGHSTYEQYF. The full variable domain, completed using reference TRBV5-1 and TRBJ2-7, is KAGVTQTPRYLIKTRGQQVTLSCSPISGHRSVSWYQQTPGQGLQFLFEYFSETQRNKGNFPGRFSGRQFSNSRSEMNVSTLELGDSALYLCASSVGHSTYEQYFGPGTRLTVT.

The V gene is TRBV5-1, the J gene TRBJ1-2; possibly TRBD1 for D (6 bases). Germline V CDR1 and CDR2: SGHRS, YFSETQ. This CDR3 region has 14 residues. The V end lost 0 bases, the J end lost 8 bases, and 14 bases lay between the germline ends. The chain's CDR3 is CASSLELGARGYTF. In nucleotides, the CDR3 is TGCGCCAGCAGCTTGGAGTTGGGGGCGCGAGGCTACACCTTC.

To note about this clonotype: A read error may explain this, as a much larger clone is one base away. CDR3 in DNA: TGCAGTGCTAGCGACCCTAGCGGGGGGTTGAATGGGCAGTTCTTC. Amino acids: CSASDPSGGLNGQFF. The chain is built from TRBV20-1 and TRBJ2-1; 11 bases are shared with TRBD2. CDR3 size: 15 residues. Per germline, CDR1 DFQATT and CDR2 SNEGSKA (reference sequence).

This clonotype was observed many times. The genes are TRBV20-1 and TRBJ2-7; a possible D gene is TRBD2 (5 bases). Germline CDR1 DFQATT, CDR2 SNEGSKA (reference sequence). This CDR3 is built from 12 residues. Trimming stripped 6 bases from V and 3 bases from J, with 12 bases between. The CDR3 nucleotides read TGCAGTGCAACCCGGGCGGGCTACGAGCAGTACGTC. Translated, it gives CSATRAGYEQYV.

This chain links TRBV5-1 with TRBJ1-5; D not certain. This CDR3 region has 14 residues. Per the germline V gene, CDR1 is SGHRS and CDR2 is YFSETQ. V was clipped by 4 bases and J by 7 bases, with 15 bases between them. CDR3: CASSGDLGGQPQHF. DNA for the CDR3: TGCGCCAGCAGCGGCGACCTTGGCGGGCAGCCCCAGCATTTT.

This clonotype came up a few times. The chain joins TRBV29-1 to TRBJ1-5; no clear D gene. The germline CDR1 and CDR2 sequences are SQVTM and ANQGSEA. The CDR3 contains 13 residues. V was shortened by 5 bases and J by 3 bases, with 11 bases between the two germline ends. In DNA form, the CDR3 reads TGCAGCGTTCGCGACGGAAACAATCAGCCCCAGCATTTT. Amino acids: CSVRDGNNQPQHF.

The chain is built from TRBV20-1 and TRBJ2-3; the D call may be TRBD1 or TRBD2 (5 bases each). This CDR3 region has 17 residues. Germline CDR1 and CDR2: DFQATT and SNEGSKA (reference sequence). V lost 6 bases, J lost 2 bases, and 24 bases lay in between. The DNA of the CDR3 is TGCAGTGCCTATAAGACAGCGAAGCGGAGAAACACAGATACGCAGTATTTT. Translation gives CSAYKTAKRRNTDTQYF.

This clonotype was observed many times. V is TRBV10-3 and J is TRBJ2-2; D is possibly TRBD1 (6 bases). The germline gives CDR1 ENHRY, CDR2 SYGVKD. The CDR3 sequence is 15 residues long. Trimming took 8 bases from V and 6 from J, leaving 19 bases between them. CDR3 amino acids: CAIAEQGVKAGELFF. The CDR3 DNA reads TGTGCCATCGCCGAACAGGGAGTTAAGGCCGGGGAGCTGTTTTTT.

This clonotype was observed at least ten times. CDR3 coding DNA: TGCAGTGCTAGATCTAGACCCCCTCTTACCTATGGCTACACCTTC. Its protein is CSARSRPPLTYGYTF. This rearrangement joins TRBV20-1 to TRBJ1-2; D is ambiguous. Trimming took off 2 bases at V and 4 bases at J, with 17 bases between the two ends. Looked up from germline, CDR1 is DFQATT and CDR2 is SNEGSKA (reference sequence). The CDR3 consists of 15 residues.

This clonotype occurred many times. The chain joins TRBV20-1 to TRBJ2-7, with 9 positions matching TRBD1. Germline V CDR1 and CDR2: DFQATT, SNEGSKA (reference sequence). The length of the CDR3 is 14 residues. Trimming at V came to 0 bases and at J to 6 bases, leaving 6 bases not matched to a gene. CDR3 DNA: TGCAGTGCTAGAGATTTTAACAGGGGGCGCGAGCAGTACTTC. Its protein is CSARDFNRGREQYF.

In this sample, this clonotype turned up once. J is TRBJ2-2 and V is TRBV9, with D tentatively TRBD2 (6 bases). Trimming pared 0 bases from V and 6 bases from J, leaving 9 bases between. Germline V lookup: CDR1 SGDLS, CDR2 YYNGEE. This CDR3 is built from 14 residues. The CDR3 DNA sequence: TGTGCCAGCAGCGTAGGGGGGGACTCCGGGGAGCTGTTTTTT. Encoded protein: CASSVGGDSGELFF.

This chain links TRBV20-1 with TRBJ2-7; either TRBD1 or TRBD2 may supply D (7 bases each). This CDR3 is 14 amino acids long. The V gene's germline CDR1 is DFQATT and CDR2 SNEGSKA (reference sequence). Trimming cost V 3 bases and J 5 bases, with 17 bases left between them. For the CDR3, the DNA is TGCAGTGCTAGGGACCAGGGGGGGATAGACGAGCAGTACTTC. Its translation is CSARDQGGIDEQYF.

The chain combines TRBV18 with TRBJ2-7; D uncertain. V gave up 6 bases and J gave up 3 bases, with 15 bases separating them. The V gene's germline CDR1 is KGHSH and CDR2 LQKENI. CDR3 length equals 14 residues. CDR3 region: CASSLQTAVYEQYF. The CDR3 nucleotides read TGTGCCAGCTCCCTTCAGACGGCTGTCTACGAGCAGTACTTC.

Ten or more counts support this clonotype. CDR3 protein: CASSLGGWTEAFF. The CDR3 region has the DNA TGTGCCAGCAGCTTGGGAGGGTGGACTGAAGCTTTCTTT. The chain recombines TRBV5-5 with TRBJ1-1; D ambiguous. Trimming removed 0 bases from V and 5 bases from J, with 8 bases in between. This CDR3 has 13 amino acids. Germline V lookup: CDR1 SGHKS, CDR2 YYEKEE (reference sequence).

This clonotype was observed at least ten times. The J gene is TRBJ2-5, the V gene TRBV20-1, with a tentative D call TRBD1 (6 bases). CDR1 is DFQATT and CDR2 is SNEGSKA in the germline V gene (reference sequence). V gave up 6 bases and J gave up 4 bases, with 18 bases separating them. The CDR3 is 14 amino acids. The CDR3: CSAPPQGLSETQYF. Written as DNA, the CDR3 is TGCAGTGCCCCCCCTCAGGGGTTATCAGAGACCCAGTACTTC.

This clonotype was seen repeatedly, ten times or more. V and J are TRBV5-5 and TRBJ2-7; D call uncertain. Germline CDR1 reads SGHKS; CDR2 reads YYEKEE (reference sequence). V was cut by 4 bases and J by 2 bases, with 10 bases left in between. The CDR3 sequence is 13 residues long. The CDR3 DNA reads TGTGCCAGCAGCCCTGCCGGAGCCTACGAGCAGTACTTC. Amino acid sequence: CASSPAGAYEQYF.

This clonotype showed up just a few times. The V call is TRBV7-2, the J call TRBJ2-3; D gene unclear. CDR1 and CDR2 from the germline V gene are SGHTA and FQGNSA. The CDR3 has 14 residues. V was trimmed by 1 base and J by 3 bases, leaving 8 bases between them. This CDR3 is CASSLVPETDTQYF. The CDR3, as DNA: TGTGCCAGCAGCTTAGTTCCAGAGACAGATACGCAGTATTTT. Drawing the rest from reference TRBV7-2 and TRBJ2-3, the complete variable domain is GAGVSQSPSNKVTEKGKDVELRCDPISGHTALYWYRQSLGQGLEFLIYFQGNSAPDKSGLPSDRFSAERTGGSVSTLTIQRTQQEDSAVYLCASSLVPETDTQYFGPGTRLTVL.

V usage is TRBV6-1 and J usage is TRBJ1-1; D gene unclear. Deletions cut 3 bases from V and 6 bases from J, with 14 bases between. Looked up from germline, CDR1 is MNHNS and CDR2 is SASEGT. The CDR3 has 14 residues. The CDR3 region has the DNA TGTGCCAGCAGTGATGGAGGTCCCTACTCTGAAGCTTTCTTT. Its protein product is CASSDGGPYSEAFF.

This clonotype was seen more than once but under ten times. This chain links TRBV5-1 with TRBJ1-2, with unresolved D. Per the germline V gene, CDR1 is SGHRS and CDR2 is YFSETQ. This CDR3 spans 15 amino acids. V was cut by 0 bases and J by 4 bases, with 13 bases left in between. CDR3: CASSLVGQLVYGYTF. CDR3 sequence (DNA): TGCGCCAGCAGCTTGGTAGGCCAATTGGTCTATGGCTACACCTTC.

This clonotype was counted a few times. The chain recombines TRBV12-3 or TRBV12-4 with TRBJ2-7; D not certain. The CDR3 is made up of 14 amino acids. Trimming removed 6 bases from V and 2 bases from J, with 14 bases in between. CDR3 nucleotide sequence: TGTGCCAGCAGAAGGAGTCTTTCAACCTACGAGCAGTACTTC. Encoded protein: CASRRSLSTYEQYF.

This chain uses TRBV12-3 or TRBV12-4 with TRBJ2-1; a weak D match, TRBD2 (5 bases). The CDR3 loop spans 15 amino acids. V was shortened by 3 bases and J by 3 bases, with 12 bases between the two germline ends. The CDR3 bases are TGTGCCAGCAGTTTCTTGTCTAGCTGCTACAATGAGCAGTTCTTC. It translates to CASSFLSSCYNEQFF.

The chain links TRBV20-1 to TRBJ1-5; D remains ambiguous. Germline CDR1 is DFQATT and CDR2 is SNEGSKA (reference sequence). With 0 bases removed from V and 4 bases from J, the gap between germline ends came to 13 bases. The CDR3 covers 15 residues. The CDR3 sequence is CSARDSWANNQPQHF. CDR3 nucleotides: TGCAGTGCTAGAGATTCCTGGGCCAATAATCAGCCCCAGCATTTT.

This clonotype was recorded many times. The V gene is TRBV7-2, the J gene TRBJ2-5; D uncertain. The germline V gene encodes CDR1 SGHTA and CDR2 FQGNSA. The V end lost 4 bases, the J end lost 2 bases, and 11 bases lay between the germline ends. This CDR3 contains 14 residues. The CDR3 sequence: CASSSARLQETQYF. CDR3 nucleotide sequence: TGTGCCAGCAGCTCCGCTCGGTTACAAGAGACCCAGTACTTC.

This clonotype was detected many times. The chain links TRBV20-1 to TRBJ1-2; D remains unclear. The V and J ends lost 2 bases and 6 bases respectively, with 16 bases between them. The CDR3 covers 14 residues. The germline V gene encodes CDR1 DFQATT and CDR2 SNEGSKA (reference sequence). CDR3 nucleotides: TGCAGTGCTAGAATCCTCTTAGTGGAGAATGGCTACACCTTC. Its translation is CSARILLVENGYTF.

The chain uses TRBV12-3 or TRBV12-4 and TRBJ2-3; 7 bases map to TRBD1. This CDR3 comprises 14 residues. Trimming took 9 bases from V and 2 from J; bases not matched to a gene: 8. CDR3 DNA sequence: TGTGCCAGTAAATCGGGACAGAACACAGATACGCAGTATTTT. It encodes CASKSGQNTDTQYF.